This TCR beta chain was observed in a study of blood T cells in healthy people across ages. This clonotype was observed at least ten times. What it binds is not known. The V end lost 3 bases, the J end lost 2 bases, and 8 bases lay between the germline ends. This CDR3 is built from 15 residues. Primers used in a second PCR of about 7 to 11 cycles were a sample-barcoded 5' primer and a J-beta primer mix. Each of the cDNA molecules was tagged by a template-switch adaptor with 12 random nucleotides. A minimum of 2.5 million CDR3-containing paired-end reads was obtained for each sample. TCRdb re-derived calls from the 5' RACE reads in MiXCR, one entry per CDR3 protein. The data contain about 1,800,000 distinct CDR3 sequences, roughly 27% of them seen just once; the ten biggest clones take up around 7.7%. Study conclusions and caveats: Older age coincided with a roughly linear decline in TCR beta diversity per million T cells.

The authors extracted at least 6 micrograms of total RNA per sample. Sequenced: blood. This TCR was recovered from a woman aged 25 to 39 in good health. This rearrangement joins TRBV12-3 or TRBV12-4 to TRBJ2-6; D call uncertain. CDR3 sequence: CASSFSLTGANVLTF. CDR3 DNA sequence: TGTGCCAGCAGTTTCAGCCTCACTGGGGCCAACGTCCTGACTTTC.